The present T cell receptor beta chain was sequenced within a study of T cell responses to AZD1222 COVID-19 vaccine. Study-level information: Second-dose recipients at about 4 or about 12 weeks were treated as one pooled group.

Some clones are missing from TCRdb's copy, which holds only in-frame ones; the method was immunoSEQ multiplex PCR. The table records 95,000 to 100,000 clones, around 84% of them present only once. Notes on this clone: Its antigen is not identified.

Findings of the study overall: After the peak T cell response, and only then, were repertoires sampled.

The CDR3 contains 14 residues. V was shortened by 4 bases and J by 1 base, with 11 bases between the two germline ends. Germline V gene sequence: CDR1 PRHDT, CDR2 FYEKMQ (reference sequence). The V gene is TRBV13, the J gene TRBJ2-7; tentative D call: TRBD2 (6 bases). The sample consisted of peripheral blood, taken on day 0 of AZD1222 vaccination. The TCR was taken from an adult in good health. CDR3 residues: CASSSGTRSYEQYF. CDR3 sequence (DNA): TGTGCCAGCAGCTCCGGGACTCGTTCCTACGAGCAGTACTTC.